These T cell receptor beta chains were read from a single sample in a study of T cells after yellow fever vaccination. TCRdb reprocessed the 5' RACE reads with MiXCR, giving one entry per CDR3 protein. There are around 530,000 distinct CDR3 sequences in the sample; about a sixth occur only once, and roughly 17% lies in the top ten. This specimen was PBMCs, taken 5 to 6 days after the first yellow fever vaccination. The origin of the receptors is a man aged 18 to 30 who received the YFV17D yellow fever vaccine. Both conserved end residues are trimmed from each CDR3. Each record gives: J gene, V gene, CDR3 protein.

>TRBJ2-7|TRBV12-3/TRBV12-4
ASSFSNEQY
>TRBJ2-1|TRBV14
ASSRTGGSYNEQF
>TRBJ2-1|TRBV19
ASSIRRGGRDEQF
>TRBJ1-4|TRBV20-1
SARAPGLGEKLF
>TRBJ1-1|TRBV4-3
ASSQDFPGGTPKAF
>TRBJ1-5|TRBV12-3/TRBV12-4
ASSYPGQGGQPQH
>TRBJ1-2|TRBV6-5
ASSYFRVANYGYT
>TRBJ2-7|TRBV20-1
SAQDGALPRYEQY
>TRBJ1-4|TRBV7-6
ASSFRGYNEKLF
>TRBJ2-3|TRBV5-6
ASSASSADTQY
>TRBJ1-1|TRBV12-3/TRBV12-4
ASTRGGTGAMNTEAF
>TRBJ2-1|TRBV5-1
ASSLDGKHNEQF
>TRBJ1-4|TRBV6-5
ASSYFSGPEKLF
>TRBJ2-6|TRBV19
ASTGTSSGANVLT
>TRBJ2-1|TRBV4-2
ASSQDTGESYNEQF
>TRBJ1-2|TRBV7-9
ASSLGGRGDPNYGYT
>TRBJ2-1|TRBV25-1
ASSVAGGPRQQF
>TRBJ2-7|TRBV4-3
ASSQEVRDTVY
>TRBJ1-1|TRBV7-9
ASSLGWDNNTEAF
>TRBJ1-4|TRBV7-9
ASSLGPRGYGNEKLF
>TRBJ2-1|TRBV14
ASSQRSARTNLREQF
>TRBJ2-1|TRBV7-6
ASSPGYEQF
>TRBJ1-6|TRBV7-2
ASSLGEGHSSYNSPLH
>TRBJ2-2|TRBV6-2/TRBV6-3
AAGIPGELF
>TRBJ2-7|TRBV29-1
SVEGTRESTEQY
>TRBJ2-5|TRBV5-4
ASSLEPGETQY
>TRBJ2-3|TRBV12-3/TRBV12-4
ASSFTEAEDTQY
>TRBJ1-1|TRBV12-3/TRBV12-4
ASRGDEAF
>TRBJ2-4|TRBV11-2
ASSSNLPAGATEGIQY
>TRBJ1-5|TRBV7-3
ASSLDTSRQPQH
>TRBJ1-6|TRBV25-1
ASSNPGSSYNSPLH
>TRBJ2-1|TRBV6-1
ATSWIYNEQF
>TRBJ1-3|TRBV12-3/TRBV12-4
ASSPGHVGNTIY
>TRBJ2-3|TRBV7-3
ASSMGQGATDTQY
>TRBJ2-2|TRBV5-1
ASSLGVALETGELF
>TRBJ1-2|TRBV6-6
ASNQGGEGYT
>TRBJ2-3|TRBV6-5
ASSYGHPTDTQY
>TRBJ1-6|TRBV12-3/TRBV12-4
ASSPTGGNSPLH
>TRBJ1-1|TRBV6-1
ASKLGWAATRTEAF
>TRBJ2-5|TRBV7-2
ASSLGQSWETQY
>TRBJ2-6|TRBV6-1
ASVAVSSGANVLT
>TRBJ2-5|TRBV14
ASSQVRRIAGSQETQY
>TRBJ2-3|TRBV4-2
ASSQAPGSADTQY
>TRBJ2-5|TRBV4-2
ASSQGTNQETQY
>TRBJ2-7|TRBV29-1
SVGGLDTYEQY
>TRBJ2-1|TRBV7-9
ASSLELGGNEQF
>TRBJ2-2|TRBV6-6
ASSYLTAGELF
>TRBJ2-3|TRBV18
ASSPRLAGGTDTQY
>TRBJ1-2|TRBV5-1
ASSPAGGTGYT
>TRBJ2-7|TRBV6-5
ASSYSTGYEQY
>TRBJ2-5|TRBV7-9
ASSLNSKETQY
>TRBJ1-1|TRBV27
ASSPYTTGEAF
>TRBJ2-2|TRBV7-7
ASSPRVEAGELF